The clone carrying this T cell receptor beta chain was seen at least ten times. Its antigen is unidentified. This entry comes from a study of T cells after posttransplantation cyclophosphamide. Germline V CDR1 and CDR2: SGHAT, FQDESV (reference sequence). The CDR3 has 15 residues. The trim removed 5 bases at V and 2 bases at J, leaving 7 bases unmatched. Notes on the study in general: TRB overlap between skin or GI tissue T cells and blood was limited. Donor-recipient repertoire similarity was low at 1-2 months, rising over year one.

The protocol was immunoSEQ multiplex PCR, while the TCRdb copy is restricted to in-frame clones and leaves out a portion. This sample carries roughly 9,900 clones, none of them present only once. Cyclophosphamide on days +3 and +4 followed busulfan-fludarabine conditioning and a marrow graft. The sequenced sample was PBMCs, obtained after allogeneic stem cell transplant with posttransplant cyclophosphamide. This TCR was recovered from a female patient aged 40 to 55 who received an allogeneic stem cell transplant from a related donor, was CMV-positive, and had no GVHD. The graft donor may have given rise to some T cells. The rearrangement joins TRBV11-1 to TRBJ2-5, with TRBD1 matching over 8 bases. Here the CDR3 DNA reads TGTGCCAGCAGCGATACCGGGACAGGTCAAGAGACCCAGTACTTC. Protein product: CASSDTGTGQETQYF.